This T cell receptor beta chain stems from a study of blood T cell repertoires in COVID-19. Generated by immunoSEQ multiplex PCR, the TCRdb table keeps only in-frame clones and is missing some. This table has about 300,000 clones, roughly 91% appearing once. The CDR3 runs to 13 residues. With 0 bases removed from V and 4 bases from J, the gap between germline ends came to 7 bases. CDR1 is SGHRS, CDR2 YFSETQ, per germline. The sequenced sample consisted of PBMCs or T cells enriched from blood (not recorded which). The chain combines TRBV5-1 with TRBJ1-1, with no clear D. The source of this sequence is a woman between 45 and 60 years old who had been exposed to COVID-19. The CDR3 DNA reads TGCGCCAGCAGCTTGGTTCGGGGCACTGAAGCTTTCTTT. Residues: CASSLVRGTEAFF.